This note documents a single T cell receptor beta chain sequence. Libraries were prepared by immunoSEQ multiplex PCR; TCRdb keeps only in-frame clonotypes and omits some of them. Here the sample spans about 1.5 million clones, 95% to 99% being singletons. This sample stems from a study of shared clonotypes between healthy human individuals. Looking at the study overall: Each donor's CD8 memory used one plate, CD8 naive two, each CD4 subset three.

The source of this sequence is a man aged 25-40 years in good health. The specimen sequenced was naive CD4+ T cells sorted from blood. Subset here: CD45RA+ positively selected.

CDR3 in amino acids: CASSFERGRNYGYTF. In DNA, the CDR3 is TGTGCCAGCAGCTTCGAACGGGGACGGAACTATGGCTACACCTTC. The rearrangement uses TRBV7-9 and TRBJ1-2; D may be TRBD1 (5 bases). Looked up from germline, CDR1 is SEHNR and CDR2 is FQNEAQ (reference sequence). The CDR3 runs to 15 residues. Trimming took off 3 bases at V and 2 bases at J, with 13 bases between the two ends.